Each of the 13 T cell receptor beta chains below was sequenced from the same sample in a study of cytotoxic CD8 clonotypes in ibrutinib-treated CLL. Data came from immunoSEQ multiplex PCR; TCRdb stores just in-frame clones and leaves some out. The top ten hold 5% to 7% of the sample, which has a few hundred thousand clones, 80% seen once. The sequenced sample was PBMCs, obtained before ibrutinib treatment. These receptors were obtained from a human donor with chronic lymphocytic leukemia.

The gene calls are TRBV28 and TRBJ1-4, with D possibly being TRBD1 (6 bases). The ends were cut back, 8 bases at V and 7 bases at J, with 17 bases in the middle. Germline CDR1 and CDR2: MDHEN and SYDVKM. The CDR3 totals 14 residues. Here the CDR3 DNA reads TGTGCCAGCGTGGGGGCGCGACGGGGTGAAAAACTGTTTTTT. Its protein product is CASVGARRGEKLFF. The full variable domain, in which reference TRBV28 and TRBJ1-4 provide the parts outside the CDR3, is DVKVTQSSRYLVKRTGEKVFLECVQDMDHENMFWYRQDPGLGLRLIYFSYDVKMKEKGDIPEGYSVSREKKERFSLILESASTNQTSMYLCASVGARRGEKLFFGSGTQLSVL.

This chain joins TRBV27 and TRBJ2-1; no reliable D call. The CDR3 is 15 amino acids. The germline V gene encodes CDR1 MNHEY and CDR2 SMNVEV (reference sequence). V was trimmed by 2 bases and J by 0 bases, leaving 8 bases between them. The DNA of the CDR3 is TGTGCCAGCAGTTTAAGCGTCAGCTCCTACAATGAGCAGTTCTTC. The encoded protein is CASSLSVSSYNEQFF.

Written as DNA, the CDR3 is TGTGCCAGCAACCTGGGAGTTTACGAGCAGTACTTC. Residues: CASNLGVYEQYF. The chain recombines TRBV6-1 with TRBJ2-7; a possible D gene is TRBD2 (5 bases). Trimming removed 7 bases from V and 4 bases from J, with 11 bases in between. Germline loops: CDR1 MNHNS, CDR2 SASEGT. The CDR3 consists of 12 residues.

This clone showed up just a few times. This rearrangement joins TRBV5-1 to TRBJ2-1, with 10 bases lining up with TRBD2. Germline CDR1 is SGHRS and CDR2 is YFSETQ. CDR3 length: 16 amino acids. V shed 1 base, J shed 8 bases, and the junction held 9 bases outside the gene matches. The DNA of the CDR3 is TGCGCCAGCAGCTTGCCCCTAGCGGGAGAGGGGGATGAGCAGTTCTTC. This gives the protein CASSLPLAGEGDEQFF.

CDR3 in DNA: TGTGCCAGCAGCTTGCCTCCTAAAAGCTCTGGAAACACCATATATTTT. Its protein is CASSLPPKSSGNTIYF. The rearrangement joins TRBV5-6 to TRBJ1-3; no firm D call. CDR1 is SGHDT, CDR2 YYEEEE, per germline. This CDR3 contains 16 residues. Trimming removed 1 base from V and 0 bases from J, with 11 bases in between.

The genes are TRBV27 and TRBJ1-4, with a tentative D call TRBD1 (5 bases). The germline V gene has CDR1 MNHEY and CDR2 SMNVEV (reference sequence). This CDR3 is 16 amino acids long. V lost 2 bases, J lost 4 bases, and 14 bases lay in between. The CDR3 coding sequence is TGTGCCAGCAGTTTAAGGGGAGTCGTGAGTAATGAAAAACTGTTTTTT. Protein product: CASSLRGVVSNEKLFF. The full variable domain, with the rest looked up from reference TRBV27 and TRBJ1-4, is EAQVTQNPRYLITVTGKKLTVTCSQNMNHEYMSWYRQDPGLGLRQIYYSMNVEVTDKGDVPEGYKVSRKEKRNFPLILESPSPNQTSLYFCASSLRGVVSNEKLFFGSGTQLSVL.

The chain links TRBV2 to TRBJ2-3; 7 bases agree with TRBD1. Trimming at V came to 6 bases and at J to 0 bases, leaving 15 bases not matched to a gene. The CDR3 extends over 18 amino acids. Germline-derived CDR1 and CDR2 are SNHLY and FYNNEI. The CDR3 DNA follows: TGTGCCAGCAGCCAATACTCCGGGACAGAGATTAGCACAGATACGCAGTATTTT. This translates into CASSQYSGTEISTDTQYF.

The rearrangement links TRBV4-3 to TRBJ1-1; TRBD1 matches at 8 bases. This CDR3 spans 16 amino acids. V lost 2 bases and J lost 3; bases outside the gene matches: 8. CDR1 and CDR2 from the germline V gene are LGHNA and YSLEER. CDR3 in DNA: TGCGCCAGCAGCCAAAACTACAGGGGGGGGTACACTGAAGCTTTCTTT. Protein product: CASSQNYRGGYTEAFF.

The chain joins TRBV11-2 to TRBJ2-1; 7 positions agree with TRBD2. The V gene end was trimmed by 0 bases and the J gene end by 5 bases; junction bases not matched to a gene: 19. Germline V lookup: CDR1 SGHAT, CDR2 FQNNGV. This CDR3 has 20 residues. CDR3 coding DNA: TGTGCCAGCAGCTTAGACCGGCTGGGCGTAGCGGGTCGTCCTAACAATGAGCAGTTCTTC. Its translation: CASSLDRLGVAGRPNNEQFF. Supplemented by reference TRBV11-2 and TRBJ2-1, the full variable domain reads EAGVAQSPRYKIIEKRQSVAFWCNPISGHATLYWYQQILGQGPKLLIQFQNNGVVDDSQLPKDRFSAERLKGVDSTLKIQPAKLEDSAVYLCASSLDRLGVAGRPNNEQFFGPGTRLTVL.

Turning to this clone: A read error may account for a junction end that differs from germline. The chain couples TRBV6-1 to TRBJ2-7, with 7 positions matching TRBD2. Germline-derived CDR1 and CDR2 are MNHNS and SASEGT. This CDR3 comprises 13 residues. The DNA of the CDR3 is TGTGCCAGCACGATACGACTAGCTACGGAACGGAACTTC. Its translation is CASTIRLATERNF.

V is TRBV14 and J is TRBJ2-7, with 8 bases matching TRBD2. In germline, CDR1 is SGHDN, CDR2 FVKESK. The length of the CDR3 is 14 residues. J lost 3 bases, V lost 4 bases, and 5 bases had no gene match. The CDR3 DNA reads as TGTGCCAGCAGCCTGGGACTAGGCGACTACGAGCAGTACTTC. Translation gives CASSLGLGDYEQYF.

This clone was seen a few times. CDR3 sequence: CASSETTGGIGNTIYF. In DNA, the CDR3 is TGTGCCAGCAGTGAGACCACAGGGGGTATTGGAAACACCATATATTTT. The chain couples TRBV6-1 to TRBJ1-3, with TRBD1 identical over 8 bases. V shed 3 bases and J 3 bases; nucleotides not matched to a gene: 7. CDR1 and CDR2 (germline): MNHNS, SASEGT. The CDR3 totals 16 residues.

This clone was found once. The chain employs TRBV4-1 and TRBJ1-5; D perhaps matches TRBD1 (5 bases). The CDR3 contains 16 residues. Trimming removed 4 bases from V and 0 bases from J, with 13 bases in between. Germline V gene data show CDR1 as MGHRA and CDR2 as YSYEKL. The DNA for the CDR3 is TGCGCCAGCAGCCTAAAAAGGGACGCTAGCAATCAGCCCCAGCATTTT. Translating it yields CASSLKRDASNQPQHF.